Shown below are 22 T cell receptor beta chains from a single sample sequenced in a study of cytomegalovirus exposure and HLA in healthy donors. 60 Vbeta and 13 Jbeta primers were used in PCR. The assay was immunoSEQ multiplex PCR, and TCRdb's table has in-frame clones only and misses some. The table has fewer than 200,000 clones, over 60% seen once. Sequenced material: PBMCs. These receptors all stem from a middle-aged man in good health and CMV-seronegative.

The CDR3 region has the DNA TGTGCCAGCTCGTCCTACCAATATTACGAGCAGTACTTC. Translated: CASSSYQYYEQYF. This chain joins TRBV18 and TRBJ2-7; D unclear. This CDR3 is 13 amino acids long. The germline gives CDR1 KGHSH, CDR2 LQKENI. V was shortened by 6 bases and J by 4 bases, with 13 bases between the two germline ends. Full variable domain (remainder filled in from reference TRBV18 and TRBJ2-7): NAGVMQNPRHLVRRRGQEARLRCSPMKGHSHVYWYRQLPEEGLKFMVYLQKENIIDESGMPKERFSAEFPKEGPSILRIQQVVRGDSAAYFCASSSYQYYEQYFGPGTRLTVT.

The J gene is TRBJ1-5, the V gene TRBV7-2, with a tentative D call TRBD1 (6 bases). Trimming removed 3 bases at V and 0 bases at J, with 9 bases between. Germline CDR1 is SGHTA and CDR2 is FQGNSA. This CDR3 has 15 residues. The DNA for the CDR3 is TGTGCCAGCAGCTTGAACAGGGATAGCAATCAGCCCCAGCATTTT. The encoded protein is CASSLNRDSNQPQHF.

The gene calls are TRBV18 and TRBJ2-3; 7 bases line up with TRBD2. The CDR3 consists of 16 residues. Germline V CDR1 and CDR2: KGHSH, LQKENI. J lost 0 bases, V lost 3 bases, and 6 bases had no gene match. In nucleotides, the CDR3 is TGTGCCAGCTCACCGGGGAGCGGGGTGAGCACAGATACGCAGTATTTT. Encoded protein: CASSPGSGVSTDTQYF.

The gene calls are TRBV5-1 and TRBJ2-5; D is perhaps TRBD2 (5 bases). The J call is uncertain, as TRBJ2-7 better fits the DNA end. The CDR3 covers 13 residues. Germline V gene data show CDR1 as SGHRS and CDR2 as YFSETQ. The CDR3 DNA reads TGCGCCAGCAGCGGCGGGCCAAACTACGAGCAGTACTTC. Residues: CASSGGPNYEQYF.

The CDR3 loop is CASSGQDSYEQYF. CDR3 DNA sequence: TGTGCCAGTTCCGGACAGGACTCCTACGAGCAGTACTTC. V and J are TRBV2 and TRBJ2-7, with 7 bases aligning to TRBD1. V trimming: 9 bases; J trimming: 0 bases; junction bases outside the gene matches: 5. CDR1 is SNHLY and CDR2 is FYNNEI in the germline V gene. The CDR3 is made up of 13 amino acids.

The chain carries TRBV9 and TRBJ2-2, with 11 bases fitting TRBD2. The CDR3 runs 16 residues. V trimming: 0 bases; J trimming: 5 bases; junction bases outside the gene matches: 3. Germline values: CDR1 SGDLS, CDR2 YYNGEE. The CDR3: CASSVELAGDTGELFF. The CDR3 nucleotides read TGTGCCAGCAGCGTAGAACTAGCGGGAGATACCGGGGAGCTGTTTTTT.

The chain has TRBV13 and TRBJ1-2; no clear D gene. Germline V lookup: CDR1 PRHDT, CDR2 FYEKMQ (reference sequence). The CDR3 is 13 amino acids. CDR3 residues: CARRYEGWRGYTF. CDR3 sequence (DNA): TGTGCGCGACGATACGAGGGCTGGCGAGGCTACACCTTC.

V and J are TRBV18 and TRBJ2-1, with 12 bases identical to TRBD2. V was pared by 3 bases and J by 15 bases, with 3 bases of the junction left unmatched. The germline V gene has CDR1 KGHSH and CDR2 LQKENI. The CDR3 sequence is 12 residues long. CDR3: CASSPQLAGGFF. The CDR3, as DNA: TGTGCCAGCTCACCGCAACTAGCGGGGGGGTTCTTC.

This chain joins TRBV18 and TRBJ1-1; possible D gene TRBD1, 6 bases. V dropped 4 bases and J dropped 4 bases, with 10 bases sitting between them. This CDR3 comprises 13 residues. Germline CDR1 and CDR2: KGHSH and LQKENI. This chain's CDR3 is CASSLDSSTEAFF. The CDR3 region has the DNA TGTGCCAGCTCACTGGACAGCAGCACTGAAGCTTTCTTT.

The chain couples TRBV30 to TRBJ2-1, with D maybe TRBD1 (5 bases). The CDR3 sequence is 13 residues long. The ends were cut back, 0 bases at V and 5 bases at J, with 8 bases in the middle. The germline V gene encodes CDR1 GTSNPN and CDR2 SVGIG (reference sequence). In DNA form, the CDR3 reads TGTGCCTGGAGTGTAAAGGGGAACAATGAGCAGTTCTTC. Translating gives CAWSVKGNNEQFF.

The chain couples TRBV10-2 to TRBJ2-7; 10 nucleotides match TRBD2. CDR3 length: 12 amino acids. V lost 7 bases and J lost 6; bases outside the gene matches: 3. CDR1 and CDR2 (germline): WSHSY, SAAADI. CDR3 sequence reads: CASTQRGGEQYF. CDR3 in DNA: TGCGCCAGCACCCAGCGGGGGGGCGAGCAGTACTTC.

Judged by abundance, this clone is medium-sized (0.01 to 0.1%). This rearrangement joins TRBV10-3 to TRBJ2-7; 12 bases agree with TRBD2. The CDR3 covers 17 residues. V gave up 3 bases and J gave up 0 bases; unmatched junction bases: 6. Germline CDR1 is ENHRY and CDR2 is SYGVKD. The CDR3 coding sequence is TGTGCCATCAGTGACCCGGGACTAGCGGGTTTCTCCTACGAGCAGTACTTC. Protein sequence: CAISDPGLAGFSYEQYF.

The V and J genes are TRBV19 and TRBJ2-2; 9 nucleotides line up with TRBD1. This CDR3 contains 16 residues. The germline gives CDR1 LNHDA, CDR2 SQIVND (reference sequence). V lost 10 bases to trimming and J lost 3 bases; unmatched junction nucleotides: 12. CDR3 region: CATYPYRGLDTGELFF. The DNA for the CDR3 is TGTGCCACGTACCCGTACAGGGGGCTTGACACCGGGGAGCTGTTTTTT.

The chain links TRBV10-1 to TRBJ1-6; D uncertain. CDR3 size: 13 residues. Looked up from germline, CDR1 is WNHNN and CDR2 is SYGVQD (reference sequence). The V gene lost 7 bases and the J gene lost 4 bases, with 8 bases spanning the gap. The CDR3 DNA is TGCGCCAGCACAGAGGATTATAATTCACCCCTCCACTTT. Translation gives CASTEDYNSPLHF.

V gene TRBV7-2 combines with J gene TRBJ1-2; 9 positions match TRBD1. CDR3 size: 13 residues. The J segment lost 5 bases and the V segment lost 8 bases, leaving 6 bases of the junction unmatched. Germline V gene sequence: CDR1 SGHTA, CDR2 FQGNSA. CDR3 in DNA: TGTGCCAGCGAAACAGGGGGCGGGTATGGCTACACCTTC. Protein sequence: CASETGGGYGYTF.

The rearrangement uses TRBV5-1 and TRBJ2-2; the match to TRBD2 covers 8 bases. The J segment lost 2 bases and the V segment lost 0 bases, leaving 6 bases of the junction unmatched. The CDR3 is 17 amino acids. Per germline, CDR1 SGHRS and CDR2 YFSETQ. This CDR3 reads CASSLVSGATNTGELFF. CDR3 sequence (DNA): TGCGCCAGCAGCTTGGTTAGCGGGGCGACCAACACCGGGGAGCTGTTTTTT.

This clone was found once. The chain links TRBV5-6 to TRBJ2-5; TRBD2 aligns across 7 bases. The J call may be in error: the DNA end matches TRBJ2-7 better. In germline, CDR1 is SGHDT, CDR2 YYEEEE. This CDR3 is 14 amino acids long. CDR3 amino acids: CASTLGRHSYEQYF. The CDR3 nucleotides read TGTGCCAGCACCCTCGGGAGGCACTCCTACGAGCAGTACTTC.

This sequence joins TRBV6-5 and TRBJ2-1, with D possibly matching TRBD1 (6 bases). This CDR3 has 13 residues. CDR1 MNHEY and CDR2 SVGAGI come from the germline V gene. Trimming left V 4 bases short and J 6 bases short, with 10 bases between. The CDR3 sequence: CASSFGQFNEQFF. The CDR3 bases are TGTGCCAGCAGTTTCGGACAGTTCAATGAGCAGTTCTTC.

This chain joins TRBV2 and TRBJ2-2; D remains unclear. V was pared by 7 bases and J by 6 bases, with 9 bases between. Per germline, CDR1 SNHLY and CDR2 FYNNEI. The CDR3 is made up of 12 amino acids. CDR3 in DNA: TGTGCCAGCAATCAGGTAGCCGGGGAGCTGTTTTTT. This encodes CASNQVAGELFF.

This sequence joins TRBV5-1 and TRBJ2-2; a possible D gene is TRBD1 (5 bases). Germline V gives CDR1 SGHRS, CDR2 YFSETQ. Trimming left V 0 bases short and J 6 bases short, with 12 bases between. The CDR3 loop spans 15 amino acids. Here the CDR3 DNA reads TGCGCCAGCAGCTTGGAAGGGGCAAAGGCCGGGGAGCTGTTTTTT. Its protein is CASSLEGAKAGELFF.

This CDR3 reads CASSLTGRNTEAFF. The CDR3 bases are TGTGCCAGCAGTTTAACAGGGCGGAACACTGAAGCTTTCTTT. The chain has TRBV28 and TRBJ1-1; TRBD1 is a possible D gene (6 bases). Deletions cut 2 bases from V and 1 base from J, with 8 bases between. This CDR3 comprises 14 residues. The germline V gene has CDR1 MDHEN and CDR2 SYDVKM.

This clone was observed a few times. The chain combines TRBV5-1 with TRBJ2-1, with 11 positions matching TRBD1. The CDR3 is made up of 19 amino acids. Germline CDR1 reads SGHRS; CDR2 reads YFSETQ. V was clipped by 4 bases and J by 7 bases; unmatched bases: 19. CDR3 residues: CASSPRTGGIGAGVNEQFF. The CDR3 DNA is TGCGCCAGCAGCCCGAGGACAGGGGGCATCGGAGCGGGGGTTAATGAGCAGTTCTTC. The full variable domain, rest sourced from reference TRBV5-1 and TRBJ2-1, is KAGVTQTPRYLIKTRGQQVTLSCSPISGHRSVSWYQQTPGQGLQFLFEYFSETQRNKGNFPGRFSGRQFSNSRSEMNVSTLELGDSALYLCASSPRTGGIGAGVNEQFFGPGTRLTVL.